The 32 T cell receptor beta chains in this list originate from one sample, sequenced in a study of T cells in narcolepsy. Clones were sequenced by immunoSEQ multiplex PCR, and TCRdb holds only the in-frame ones, with some missing. Of some 24,000 clones listed, approximately 85% are singletons. Source material: CD45RA- memory CD4+ T cells from PBMCs. The source of these receptors is a human donor with narcolepsy.

The chain links TRBV6-5 to TRBJ1-2; D possibly corresponds to TRBD1 (6 bases). Germline CDR1 reads MNHEY; CDR2 reads SVGAGI. Trimming took 6 bases from V and 8 from J, leaving 16 bases between them. The CDR3 has 13 residues. The CDR3 spells CASSDGGGRGYTF. The CDR3 DNA reads TGTGCCAGCAGCGACGGTGGGGGCAGAGGCTACACCTTC.

The gene calls are TRBV28 and TRBJ1-6; 7 bases line up with TRBD1. CDR3 size: 14 residues. V lost 7 bases, J lost 7 bases, and 7 bases stayed unmatched. Germline CDR1 and CDR2: MDHEN and SYDVKM. The DNA for the CDR3 is TGTGCCAGCATTATAGGGGGCTGGAATTCACCCCTCCACTTT. As protein: CASIIGGWNSPLHF.

The chain is built from TRBV7-9 and TRBJ2-1, with 9 positions matching TRBD2. CDR1 is SEHNR and CDR2 is FQNEAQ in the germline V gene (reference sequence). This CDR3 has 14 amino acids. J was trimmed by 7 bases and V by 6 bases; bases with no gene match: 7. The chain's CDR3 is CASSDSGSTNEQFF. Written as DNA, the CDR3 is TGTGCCAGCAGTGATAGCGGGAGTACGAATGAGCAGTTCTTC.

This clone was seen more than once but under ten times. The chain couples TRBV19 to TRBJ1-3, with TRBD1 as a possible D gene (5 bases). The CDR3 extends over 14 amino acids. Per the germline V gene, CDR1 is LNHDA and CDR2 is SQIVND (reference sequence). V was trimmed by 6 bases and J by 3 bases, leaving 12 bases between them. CDR3 bases: TGTGCCAGTAGCGTCGACAGAATTGGAAACACCATATATTTT. This codes for CASSVDRIGNTIYF.

The chain joins TRBV11-3 to TRBJ2-7; 12 bases line up with TRBD1. This CDR3 contains 18 residues. CDR1 is SGHNT, CDR2 YENEEA, per germline. V was pared by 8 bases and J by 7 bases, with 21 bases of the junction left unmatched. The CDR3: CASGPRDRGPVPSWEQYF. CDR3 nucleotides: TGTGCCAGCGGTCCGAGGGACAGGGGGCCCGTTCCAAGTTGGGAGCAGTACTTC.

The chain combines TRBV7-3 with TRBJ2-5; TRBD1 matches 8 bases. The V and J ends lost 4 bases and 3 bases, in that order; junction bases with no gene match: 4. The CDR3 is made up of 14 amino acids. Germline V gene data show CDR1 as SGHTA and CDR2 as FQGTGA. The CDR3 nucleotides read TGTGCCAGCAGCTATTCAGGGGGCAAAGAGACCCAGTACTTC. It is translated as CASSYSGGKETQYF.

This chain joins TRBV13 and TRBJ2-7; D is unresolved. This CDR3 has 17 residues. V was pared by 0 bases and J by 6 bases, with 21 bases between. CDR1 is PRHDT and CDR2 is FYEKMQ in the germline V gene (reference sequence). The CDR3 DNA reads as TGTGCCAGCAGCTTAGGCCATTATAGAAGCGTTAATCGCGAGCAGTACTTC. Protein product: CASSLGHYRSVNREQYF.

The rearrangement links TRBV5-1 to TRBJ1-4; 7 bases agree with TRBD1. This CDR3 region has 16 residues. Losses at the gene ends were 0 bases for V and 6 bases for J; bases not matched to a gene: 8. From germline, CDR1 is SGHRS and CDR2 YFSETQ. The CDR3 sequence: CASSLGDRVKDEKLFF. The DNA for the CDR3 is TGCGCCAGCAGCTTGGGAGACAGGGTGAAGGATGAAAAACTGTTTTTT.

This clone came up once. The chain links TRBV7-9 to TRBJ2-5; D might be TRBD2 (5 bases). This CDR3 region has 16 residues. The germline gives CDR1 SEHNR, CDR2 FQNEAQ (reference sequence). The V gene lost 2 bases and the J gene lost 2 bases, with 15 bases spanning the gap. Here the CDR3 reads CASSLSGYSEQETQYF. CDR3 DNA sequence: TGTGCCAGCAGCTTAAGCGGTTATTCGGAGCAAGAGACCCAGTACTTC.

This chain joins TRBV9 and TRBJ1-6; no definite D call. This CDR3 has 14 residues. Germline values: CDR1 SGDLS, CDR2 YYNGEE. V lost 0 bases to trimming and J lost 6 bases, with 7 bases between them. The CDR3 reads CASSVDVSNSPLHF. CDR3 nucleotides: TGTGCCAGCAGCGTAGATGTATCTAATTCACCCCTCCACTTT.

The gene calls are TRBV5-1 and TRBJ1-1, with 9 bases matching TRBD1. Germline V CDR1 and CDR2: SGHRS, YFSETQ. V lost 3 bases to trimming and J lost 11 bases; unmatched junction nucleotides: 14. This CDR3 contains 15 residues. The CDR3 sequence is CASSSNPGQGMGAFF. The CDR3 DNA reads TGCGCCAGCAGCTCAAATCCGGGACAGGGTATGGGCGCTTTCTTT.

DNA for the CDR3: TGTGCCAGTCTCCGGGACTTCCGAGACAATCAGCCCCAGCATTTT. It translates to CASLRDFRDNQPQHF. The gene calls are TRBV19 and TRBJ1-5, with D possibly TRBD1 on 5 matching bases. The germline V gene encodes CDR1 LNHDA and CDR2 SQIVND (reference sequence). Trimming removed 8 bases at V and 3 bases at J, with 17 bases between. The CDR3 length is 15 residues.

V gene TRBV6-6 combines with J gene TRBJ2-7; the match to TRBD1 covers 10 bases. J gave up 3 bases and V 4 bases, and 6 bases lay outside the gene matches. This CDR3 contains 15 residues. Germline-derived CDR1 and CDR2 are MNHNY and SVGAGI (reference sequence). In DNA form, the CDR3 reads TGTGCCAGCAGTTCCAGGACAGGGGGGGACTACGAGCAGTACTTC. It encodes CASSSRTGGDYEQYF.

The chain employs TRBV7-9 and TRBJ2-1, with 9 bases aligning to TRBD2. There are 15 residues in the CDR3. Germline CDR1 is SEHNR and CDR2 is FQNEAQ (reference sequence). Losses at the gene ends were 5 bases for V and 9 bases for J; bases not matched to a gene: 11. The CDR3 DNA sequence: TGTGCCAGCAGCGCGGGACTAGCTGAGGGCACTGAGCAGTTCTTC. Translation: CASSAGLAEGTEQFF.

This clone has only one observation. The rearrangement uses TRBV18 and TRBJ2-5; the match to TRBD2 covers 12 bases. The CDR3 has 18 residues. V shed 3 bases and J 5 bases; nucleotides not matched to a gene: 13. Germline-derived CDR1 and CDR2 are KGHSH and LQKENI. CDR3 nucleotides: TGTGCCAGCTCACCCCTACCGACTAGCGGGAGCTCAGGGGAGACCCAGTACTTC. Translation: CASSPLPTSGSSGETQYF.

The DNA of the CDR3 is TGTGCCAGCAGCCAGGATAGCGGAAACCACAATGAGCAGTTCTTC. Its translation is CASSQDSGNHNEQFF. The chain carries TRBV4-2 and TRBJ2-1, with a tentative D call TRBD2 (6 bases). The CDR3 has 15 residues. Germline CDR1 LGHNA, CDR2 YNFKEQ. The V end lost 3 bases, the J end lost 5 bases, and 14 bases lay between the germline ends.

The rearrangement links TRBV6-8 to TRBJ2-1; D is possibly TRBD2 (6 bases). Germline V gene data show CDR1 as MNHGY and CDR2 as SAAAGT. The V gene lost 8 bases and the J gene lost 6 bases, with 20 bases spanning the gap. The CDR3 extends over 15 amino acids. The CDR3 loop is CASPSTPGVCNEQFF. The CDR3 DNA reads TGTGCCAGCCCCTCTACCCCGGGGGTATGCAATGAGCAGTTCTTC.

The chain combines TRBV11-3 with TRBJ1-2, with a possible D match to TRBD1 (5 bases). The length of the CDR3 is 15 residues. The V and J ends lost 6 bases and 8 bases respectively, with 22 bases between them. Germline V gene data show CDR1 as SGHNT and CDR2 as YENEEA. Written as DNA, the CDR3 is TGTGCCAGCAGTTCGGGCACAGGTAGATCGTCGGGCTACACCTTC. Translation: CASSSGTGRSSGYTF.

The gene calls are TRBV30 and TRBJ2-7, with a tentative D call TRBD2 (5 bases). The CDR3 has 14 residues. Germline V CDR1 and CDR2: GTSNPN, SVGIG (reference sequence). V lost 6 bases and J lost 3, with 18 bases in between. DNA for the CDR3: TGTGCCTGCCCCTCGGCGGGTTTGGGCTACGAGCAGTACTTC. Protein product: CACPSAGLGYEQYF.

This clone was seen just once. This chain connects TRBV6-1 to TRBJ1-2; 7 nucleotides line up with TRBD1. The CDR3 covers 15 residues. V lost 1 base, J lost 7 bases, and 9 bases stayed unmatched. Germline V lookup: CDR1 MNHNS, CDR2 SASEGT. CDR3 loop: CASSEVSGGQGGYTF. DNA for the CDR3: TGTGCCAGCAGTGAAGTATCAGGGGGGCAAGGTGGCTACACCTTC.

V usage is TRBV5-1 and J usage is TRBJ1-6, with 8 bases fitting TRBD1. Germline V gene sequence: CDR1 SGHRS, CDR2 YFSETQ. The CDR3 is made up of 15 amino acids. Germline trimming cut 7 bases from V and 8 bases from J; bases unmatched to any gene: 11. In DNA form, the CDR3 reads TGCGCCAGCTACTATGGACAGGGATCGGATTCACCCCTCCACTTT. This gives the protein CASYYGQGSDSPLHF.

This chain connects TRBV23-1 to TRBJ1-5, with TRBD1 as a possible D gene (5 bases). TRBV23-1 is flagged as an ORF with uncertain function. The CDR3 contains 16 residues. With 3 bases removed from V and 5 bases from J, the gap between germline ends came to 17 bases. The DNA for the CDR3 is TGCGCCAGCAGTCATCTTCGACAGAATCTCCATCAGCCCCAGCATTTT. Translating it yields CASSHLRQNLHQPQHF.

The CDR3 DNA follows: TGTGCCAGCAGCCAACTTAGCGGTACCTACGAGCAGTACTTC. Amino acid sequence: CASSQLSGTYEQYF. The chain joins TRBV14 to TRBJ2-7, with D perhaps TRBD2 (6 bases). Germline V lookup: CDR1 SGHDN, CDR2 FVKESK. Between the trimmed V and J ends, which lost 2 bases and 2 bases, there was a span of 10 bases. CDR3 size: 14 residues.

Here the CDR3 DNA reads TGTGCCAGCAGCGAAACCGGTAATCAGCCCCAGCATTTT. Its protein is CASSETGNQPQHF. This chain connects TRBV28 to TRBJ1-5; D is ambiguous. This CDR3 is built from 13 residues. Germline V gives CDR1 MDHEN, CDR2 SYDVKM. The V end was cut by 6 bases, the J end by 4 bases, with 10 bases between.

The chain carries TRBV10-3 and TRBJ1-6, with D uncertain. This CDR3 spans 16 amino acids. In germline, CDR1 is ENHRY, CDR2 SYGVKD. Trimming pared 2 bases from V and 7 bases from J, leaving 15 bases between. The CDR3 region has the DNA TGTGCCATCAGTGAGCTCGATCCGGGGAACAATTCACCCCTCCACTTT. Protein product: CAISELDPGNNSPLHF.

The chain employs TRBV5-4 and TRBJ2-1, with 14 bases lining up with TRBD2. The CDR3 is made up of 16 amino acids. V was pared by 3 bases and J by 5 bases, with 4 bases of the junction left unmatched. Germline loops: CDR1 SGHNT, CDR2 YYREEE (reference sequence). The CDR3 is CASSSGGLAGDNEQFF. CDR3 bases: TGTGCCAGCAGCTCCGGGGGACTAGCGGGGGACAATGAGCAGTTCTTC.

The rearrangement links TRBV5-1 to TRBJ2-2, with TRBD2 matching over 8 bases. The CDR3 length is 18 residues. The J segment lost 0 bases and the V segment lost 0 bases, leaving 7 bases of the junction unmatched. The V gene's germline CDR1 is SGHRS and CDR2 YFSETQ. DNA of the CDR3: TGCGCCAGCAGCTTGGCAATCACTAGCGGAGCGAACACCGGGGAGCTGTTTTTT. Its protein is CASSLAITSGANTGELFF.

The CDR3 nucleotides are TGCGCCAGCAGCCACGCTCAACTGGGACTAGCGAGCTCCTACGAGCAGTACTTC. Translation: CASSHAQLGLASSYEQYF. The rearrangement uses TRBV4-1 and TRBJ2-7; 10 bases are shared with TRBD2. This CDR3 contains 18 residues. Germline values: CDR1 MGHRA, CDR2 YSYEKL. With V trimmed by 3 bases and J by 0 bases, 11 bases remained unmatched.

This sequence joins TRBV6-5 and TRBJ2-7; 7 bases fit TRBD1. The ends lost 0 bases at V and 2 bases at J; junction bases unmatched: 4. Germline V gene lookup returns CDR1 MNHEY and CDR2 SVGAGI. This CDR3 spans 15 amino acids. This CDR3 is CASSYSRDRTYEQYF. The CDR3 coding sequence is TGTGCCAGCAGTTACTCAAGGGACAGAACCTACGAGCAGTACTTC.

V gene TRBV10-3 combines with J gene TRBJ2-7, with 11 nucleotides matching TRBD2. The CDR3 contains 16 residues. The J segment lost 1 base and the V segment lost 4 bases, leaving 6 bases of the junction unmatched. The germline V gene encodes CDR1 ENHRY and CDR2 SYGVKD. As DNA, the CDR3 is TGTGCCATCAGTGTACTAGCGGGGGCCTCTTCCTACGAGCAGTACTTC. Its translation is CAISVLAGASSYEQYF.

The rearrangement uses TRBV6-4 and TRBJ2-1; 8 positions agree with TRBD2. Germline loops: CDR1 MRHNA, CDR2 SNTAGT. There are 15 residues in the CDR3. Germline trimming cut 4 bases from V and 0 bases from J; bases unmatched to any gene: 2. The CDR3 nucleotides are TGTGCCAGCAGTGGTAGCGGGGACTCCTACAATGAGCAGTTCTTC. Translating it yields CASSGSGDSYNEQFF.

This chain uses TRBV6-1 with TRBJ2-3; tentatively, D is TRBD2 (6 bases). There are 14 residues in the CDR3. CDR1 is MNHNS, CDR2 SASEGT, per germline. V lost 8 bases to trimming and J lost 8 bases, with 20 bases between them. CDR3 sequence reads: CASLAGLSSGTQYF. The CDR3 nucleotides are TGTGCCAGCCTGGCGGGATTAAGTTCAGGTACGCAGTATTTT.